A single sample is the source of the 10 T cell receptor beta chains below, sequenced in a study of blood T cell repertoires in COVID-19. Generated by immunoSEQ multiplex PCR, the TCRdb table keeps only in-frame clones and is missing some. The sample includes more than 150,000 clones, roughly four fifths of them seen just once. The sample was peripheral blood. These receptors all come from a human donor in a cohort sampled during active COVID-19.

V usage is TRBV19 and J usage is TRBJ1-2; D unresolved. Trimming removed 0 bases at V and 2 bases at J, with 4 bases between. The CDR3 is 13 amino acids. Germline loops: CDR1 LNHDA, CDR2 SQIVND (reference sequence). This CDR3 reads CASSIDKNYGYTF. CDR3 in DNA: TGTGCCAGTAGTATAGACAAAAACTATGGCTACACCTTC.

V usage is TRBV4-1 and J usage is TRBJ1-1; the D is unclear. Germline lookup yields CDR1 MGHRA and CDR2 YSYEKL. V lost 4 bases and J lost 0, with 12 bases in between. CDR3 length: 15 amino acids. The CDR3 here is CASSPHLELNTEAFF. DNA for the CDR3: TGCGCCAGCAGCCCCCACCTAGAACTGAACACTGAAGCTTTCTTT.

The genes are TRBV4-2 and TRBJ1-2, with 8 bases lining up with TRBD1. Germline CDR1 is LGHNA and CDR2 is YNFKEQ. Losses at the gene ends were 0 bases for V and 3 bases for J; bases not matched to a gene: 6. This CDR3 region has 16 residues. The CDR3 nucleotides are TGTGCCAGCAGCCAAGAACGTGGACAGGGATACTATGGCTACACCTTC. Its protein product is CASSQERGQGYYGYTF.

The chain uses TRBV11-2 and TRBJ2-1, with TRBD2 matching 12 bases. The ends lost 5 bases at V and 4 bases at J; junction bases unmatched: 3. The CDR3 extends over 15 amino acids. Germline lookup yields CDR1 SGHAT and CDR2 FQNNGV. The CDR3 protein is CASSTLAGGYNEQFF. The CDR3 DNA follows: TGTGCCAGCAGCACTCTAGCGGGGGGGTACAATGAGCAGTTCTTC.

This clone has a handful of counts. The chain uses TRBV5-1 and TRBJ2-7; D perhaps matches TRBD1 (6 bases). The CDR3 is 13 residues long. V shed 6 bases and J shed 0 bases, with 10 bases lying between them. Germline V gene sequence: CDR1 SGHRS, CDR2 YFSETQ. For the CDR3, the DNA is TGCGCCAGCAACCAGGGGTCCTCCTACGAGCAGTACTTC. This encodes CASNQGSSYEQYF.

The chain has TRBV11-3 and TRBJ2-1; 10 bases line up with TRBD2. This CDR3 is 15 amino acids long. Germline V lookup: CDR1 SGHNT, CDR2 YENEEA. With 5 bases clipped from V and 5 bases from J, the junction kept 6 bases outside the gene matches. The CDR3 region has the DNA TGTGCCAGCAGCCCAAGGACTAGCGGCCACAATGAGCAGTTCTTC. It encodes CASSPRTSGHNEQFF.

V usage is TRBV5-4 and J usage is TRBJ2-5; no reliable D call. Trimming stripped 1 base from V and 5 bases from J, with 12 bases between. Germline CDR1 is SGHNT and CDR2 is YYREEE (reference sequence). This CDR3 spans 14 amino acids. DNA of the CDR3: TGTGCCAGCAGCTTGTTTCCCCTCGGGGAGACCCAGTACTTC. It translates to CASSLFPLGETQYF.

The chain couples TRBV3-1 (or the pseudogene TRBV3-2) to TRBJ2-2; D is ambiguous. CDR1 and CDR2 from the germline V gene are LGHDT and YNNKEL (reference sequence). V dropped 3 bases and J dropped 6 bases, with 20 bases sitting between them. The CDR3 is 17 residues long. The CDR3 DNA sequence: TGTGCCAGCAGCCAGTACCAAGGCACTACATTAGCCGGGGAGCTGTTTTTT. Amino acids: CASSQYQGTTLAGELFF.

The genes are TRBV6-2 or TRBV6-3 and TRBJ1-1, with TRBD1 as a possible D gene (6 bases). CDR3 length equals 15 residues. The germline V and J ends were trimmed by 5 bases and 1 base, with 14 bases remaining between them. Germline CDR1 MNHEY, CDR2 SVGEGT. The CDR3 DNA reads TGTGCCAGCAGTCGCGACACAGGGACGAACACTGAAGCTTTCTTT. Translation gives CASSRDTGTNTEAFF.

V is TRBV15 and J is TRBJ2-1; D may be TRBD1 (5 bases). The CDR3 runs to 13 residues. The germline V gene has CDR1 LNHNV and CDR2 YYDKDF (reference sequence). Between the trimmed V and J ends, which lost 7 bases and 0 bases, there was a span of 7 bases. CDR3 DNA: TGTGCCACCAAAGGGGTCTCCTACAATGAGCAGTTCTTC. Protein product: CATKGVSYNEQFF. The whole variable domain, remainder taken from reference TRBV15 and TRBJ2-1, is DAMVIQNPRYQVTQFGKPVTLSCSQTLNHNVMYWYQQKSSQAPKLLFHYYDKDFNNEADTPDNFQSRRPNTSFCFLDIRSPGLGDTAMYLCATKGVSYNEQFFGPGTRLTVL.